Listed here are 18 T cell receptor beta chains from one sample, sequenced in a study of T cells in Graves' hyperthyroidism and ophthalmopathy. RNA transcripts served as the template for amplifying TCR beta CDR3 regions. Using the HTBI primer set, a first-round RT-PCR was run on the TCR CDR3. TCRdb reanalysed the multiplex PCR reads using MiXCR and keeps one entry per CDR3 protein. Of about 720,000 distinct CDR3 sequences detected, 15% to 20% appear once; the ten largest clones hold approximately 16%. The material sequenced was blood. The receptors stem from a woman aged 45-65 years with Graves' hyperthyroidism that later progressed to Graves' ophthalmopathy.

The rearrangement joins TRBV12-3 or TRBV12-4 to TRBJ1-1; maybe TRBD1 (5 bases). The CDR3 has 15 amino acids. V was pared by 6 bases and J by 4 bases, with 18 bases between. The CDR3 is CASSPRGGRSTEAFF. For the CDR3, the DNA is TGTGCCAGCAGCCCCCGGGGGGGTAGGAGCACTGAAGCTTTCTTT.

This clonotype was observed at least ten times. The chain couples TRBV7-9 to TRBJ2-3, with TRBD2 identical over 8 bases. V shed 1 base and J 3 bases; nucleotides not matched to a gene: 3. The CDR3 spans 15 residues. Per the germline V gene, CDR1 is SEHNR and CDR2 is FQNEAQ (reference sequence). CDR3 bases: TGTGCCAGCAGCTTAGACGGACTAGCTACAGATACGCAGTATTTT. The encoded protein is CASSLDGLATDTQYF.

The CDR3 sequence: CASRDRIVFNQPQHF. CDR3 nucleotide sequence: TGCGCCAGCAGGGACAGGATCGTTTTCAATCAGCCCCAGCATTTT. The chain combines TRBV10-1 with TRBJ1-5; 7 nucleotides agree with TRBD1. This CDR3 has 15 residues. Germline-derived CDR1 and CDR2 are WNHNN and SYGVQD (reference sequence). The ends lost 6 bases at V and 3 bases at J; junction bases unmatched: 8.

This clonotype occurred many times. V is TRBV7-8 and J is TRBJ1-1, with a tentative D call TRBD1 (6 bases). The V and J ends lost 1 base and 1 base respectively, with 13 bases between them. Germline CDR1 SGHVS, CDR2 FQNEAQ. The CDR3 runs 16 residues. CDR3 in DNA: TGTGCCAGCAGCTTAGAATCGTCCAGGGGGAACACTGAAGCTTTCTTT. Amino acid sequence: CASSLESSRGNTEAFF.

This clonotype was observed a handful of times. The rearrangement links TRBV4-1 to TRBJ2-1, with 8 positions matching TRBD1. Germline V CDR1 and CDR2: MGHRA, YSYEKL. This CDR3 comprises 16 residues. The V segment lost 1 base and the J segment 6 bases; nucleotides outside the gene matches: 8. The CDR3 spells CASSQVFRGRVNEQFF. The CDR3 nucleotides read TGCGCCAGCAGCCAAGTATTCAGGGGGCGCGTCAATGAGCAGTTCTTC.

There are many counts of this clonotype. This rearrangement joins TRBV6-1 to TRBJ1-1; unclear D gene. This CDR3 has 14 residues. Trimming removed 2 bases from V and 6 bases from J, with 13 bases in between. CDR1 and CDR2 from the germline V gene are MNHNS and SASEGT. DNA of the CDR3: TGTGCCAGCAGTGAAACCACTTCAGGTCCTGAAGCTTTCTTT. The encoded protein is CASSETTSGPEAFF.

This clonotype turned up a few times. V is TRBV20-1 and J is TRBJ2-6, with TRBD1 as a possible D gene (6 bases). Germline values: CDR1 DFQATT, CDR2 SNEGSKA (reference sequence). The CDR3 spans 15 residues. V lost 1 base, J lost 1 base, and 8 bases lay in between. The CDR3 region has the DNA TGCAGTGCTAGAGTCACAGGGTCTGGGGCCAACGTCCTGACTTTC. Protein sequence: CSARVTGSGANVLTF.

This clonotype was seen more than once but under ten times. The rearrangement joins TRBV9 to TRBJ1-2; no definite D call. The CDR3 is 14 amino acids. V lost 0 bases to trimming and J lost 4 bases, with 10 bases between them. CDR1 is SGDLS, CDR2 YYNGEE, per germline. The DNA of the CDR3 is TGTGCCAGCAGCGTAGTTAGCTTCCTCTATGGCTACACCTTC. Its translation: CASSVVSFLYGYTF.

In the case of this clonotype: This may stem from a read error, because a much larger clone lies one nucleotide away. This chain's CDR3 is CSASGRISYNEQFF. CDR3 coding DNA: TGCAGTGCTAGCGGGAGGATTTCCTACAATGAGCAGTTCTTC. The J gene is TRBJ2-1, the V gene TRBV20-1; TRBD2 matches at 7 bases. V lost 3 bases and J lost 1; bases outside the gene matches: 3. Germline loops: CDR1 DFQATT, CDR2 SNEGSKA (reference sequence). There are 14 residues in the CDR3.

The chain has TRBV5-1 and TRBJ2-7; a possible D gene is TRBD2 (5 bases). CDR1 is SGHRS and CDR2 is YFSETQ in the germline V gene. V was cut by 4 bases and J by 3 bases, with 14 bases left in between. CDR3 length equals 14 residues. CDR3 coding DNA: TGCGCCAGCAGCGTACGGACGGGAAACTACGAGCAGTACTTC. It is translated as CASSVRTGNYEQYF. Full variable domain (rest looked up from reference TRBV5-1 and TRBJ2-7): KAGVTQTPRYLIKTRGQQVTLSCSPISGHRSVSWYQQTPGQGLQFLFEYFSETQRNKGNFPGRFSGRQFSNSRSEMNVSTLELGDSALYLCASSVRTGNYEQYFGPGTRLTVT.

Comment on this clonotype: This may be a read error: a much more frequent sequence differs by one nucleotide. The chain has TRBV12-3 or TRBV12-4 and TRBJ1-2; D not resolved. Trimming took off 6 bases at V and 4 bases at J, with 12 bases between the two ends. This CDR3 spans 13 amino acids. In DNA form, the CDR3 reads TGTGCCAGCAGCCGACCGGGTGCCTATGGCTACACCTTC. Protein sequence: CASSRPGAYGYTF.

Of note for this clonotype: Compared with germline, one end of the junction differs, possibly owing to a read error. The V gene is TRBV10-3, the J gene TRBJ2-5; D not certain. The germline CDR1 and CDR2 sequences are ENHRY and SYGVKD. The CDR3 is 14 residues long. CDR3 region: CATSERQVEETQYF. The CDR3 DNA is TGTGCCACCAGTGAGAGGCAGGTCGAAGAGACCCAGTACTTC.

This clonotype was counted only a few times. This rearrangement joins TRBV10-1 to TRBJ2-5; D is unresolved. V was cut by 0 bases and J by 5 bases, with 16 bases left in between. In germline, CDR1 is WNHNN, CDR2 SYGVQD (reference sequence). The CDR3 covers 16 residues. The CDR3 reads CASSESGSKGRETQYF. The CDR3 DNA reads TGCGCCAGCAGTGAGTCGGGGTCCAAGGGCCGGGAGACCCAGTACTTC.

The rearrangement uses TRBV5-1 and TRBJ2-2; 8 nucleotides align to TRBD2. The CDR3 is made up of 16 amino acids. Trimming took 0 bases from V and 4 from J; bases not matched to a gene: 5. The germline V gene encodes CDR1 SGHRS and CDR2 YFSETQ. The CDR3 DNA reads TGCGCCAGCAGCTTGGCCGGCGGGGGGACCACCGGGGAGCTGTTTTTT. Amino acids: CASSLAGGGTTGELFF.

This clonotype was seen ten or more times. V is TRBV20-1 and J is TRBJ2-5; 8 bases match TRBD2. The junction had 7 bases not matched to a gene; V was cut back by 0 bases and J by 4 bases. Germline values: CDR1 DFQATT, CDR2 SNEGSKA (reference sequence). The CDR3 runs 15 residues. CDR3 nucleotide sequence: TGCAGTGCTAGAGATCGAGTAGGACTAGCAGAGACCCAGTACTTC. This sequence encodes CSARDRVGLAETQYF.

Only a few counts were recorded for this clonotype. V is TRBV19 and J is TRBJ1-2; possibly TRBD1 for D (5 bases). V gave up 7 bases and J gave up 1 base, with 22 bases separating them. The CDR3 length is 17 residues. Germline V gene data show CDR1 as LNHDA and CDR2 as SQIVND (reference sequence). DNA for the CDR3: TGTGCCAGTAACGATCTTCCGGGAAAGAGGGGTAACTATGGCTACACCTTC. As protein: CASNDLPGKRGNYGYTF.

The rearrangement links TRBV29-1 to TRBJ1-5; possible D gene TRBD1, 5 bases. Per germline, CDR1 SQVTM and CDR2 ANQGSEA. Trimming removed 4 bases from V and 10 bases from J, with 20 bases in between. CDR3 size: 14 residues. CDR3 amino acids: CSVADGAGGEPQHF. The CDR3 coding sequence is TGCAGCGTTGCGGACGGGGCTGGAGGAGAACCCCAGCATTTT.

At least ten counts were recorded for this clonotype. The J gene is TRBJ1-5, the V gene TRBV20-1, with D possibly matching TRBD1 (5 bases). The CDR3 contains 18 residues. The V end lost 5 bases, the J end lost 2 bases, and 25 bases lay between the germline ends. Germline CDR1 reads DFQATT; CDR2 reads SNEGSKA (reference sequence). The CDR3 sequence: CSAQGFEAGSIGNQPQHF. For the CDR3, the DNA is TGCAGTGCTCAGGGTTTTGAGGCAGGGAGTATCGGCAATCAGCCCCAGCATTTT.